Shown below are 8 T cell receptor beta chains from a single sample sequenced in a study of blood T cell repertoires in COVID-19. The method was immunoSEQ multiplex PCR; TCRdb's version includes in-frame clones alone and lacks a portion of them. Of under 75,000 clones in the sample, over 75% were seen once. Sequencing was performed on peripheral blood. Receptors originate from a man between 60 and 75 years old with acute or convalescent COVID-19.

This chain joins TRBV5-4 and TRBJ2-1; TRBD2 matches 10 bases. This CDR3 region has 15 residues. The germline V gene encodes CDR1 SGHNT and CDR2 YYREEE (reference sequence). Trimming at V came to 5 bases and at J to 7 bases, leaving 9 bases not matched to a gene. The CDR3 DNA follows: TGTGCCAGCAGTTCGGGACTAGCGATACTAAATGAGCAGTTCTTC. Residues: CASSSGLAILNEQFF.

The chain joins TRBV5-4 to TRBJ2-5; D perhaps matches TRBD2 (5 bases). CDR1 and CDR2 (germline): SGHNT, YYREEE (reference sequence). This CDR3 spans 14 amino acids. The V end was cut by 4 bases, the J end by 9 bases, with 19 bases between. CDR3 protein: CASSPAASPWAQYF. The CDR3 DNA reads as TGTGCCAGCAGCCCCGCCGCTAGCCCGTGGGCCCAGTACTTC.

The CDR3 nucleotides are TGTGCCAGCAGTGCCGGGACAGGGGTACTCTCCTACGAGCAGTACTTC. Amino acids: CASSAGTGVLSYEQYF. The gene calls are TRBV2 and TRBJ2-7, with 10 bases identical to TRBD1. The CDR3 loop spans 16 amino acids. Germline assignment: CDR1 SNHLY and CDR2 FYNNEI. The V and J ends lost 4 bases and 0 bases, in that order; junction bases with no gene match: 6.

This clone was picked up a small number of times. The genes are TRBV7-9 and TRBJ2-7; D may be TRBD2 (6 bases). Germline V gene sequence: CDR1 SEHNR, CDR2 FQNEAQ (reference sequence). V lost 1 base, J lost 12 bases, and 13 bases lay in between. The CDR3 covers 12 residues. DNA for the CDR3: TGTGCCAGCAGCTTAGAGACTAGTGCGCCGTACTTC. Its protein is CASSLETSAPYF.

The gene calls are TRBV4-1 and TRBJ2-1, with 11 bases identical to TRBD2. The length of the CDR3 is 16 residues. Germline V gene sequence: CDR1 MGHRA, CDR2 YSYEKL. Trimming at V came to 4 bases and at J to 1 base, leaving 3 bases not matched to a gene. DNA for the CDR3: TGCGCCAGCAGCCCCAGACTAGCGGGGTCCTACAATGAGCAGTTCTTC. It codes for CASSPRLAGSYNEQFF.

This clone was detected only a few times. The rearrangement uses TRBV7-2 and TRBJ2-7; 12 bases are a match to TRBD2. The CDR3 covers 15 residues. Unmatched junction bases numbered 7, after V lost 4 bases and J lost 6 bases. CDR1 SGHTA and CDR2 FQGNSA come from the germline V gene. CDR3 sequence reads: CASSSLAGGPGEQYF. CDR3 DNA sequence: TGTGCCAGCAGCTCCCTAGCGGGGGGGCCGGGCGAGCAGTACTTC.

This chain uses TRBV9 with TRBJ2-1, with 7 bases aligning to TRBD1. Germline V gene data show CDR1 as SGDLS and CDR2 as YYNGEE. There are 16 residues in the CDR3. V dropped 4 bases and J dropped 8; count of bases not matched to a gene: 15. The CDR3 sequence: CASSPLTGFQFDEQFF. CDR3 bases: TGTGCCAGCAGCCCCTTGACAGGGTTCCAGTTTGATGAGCAGTTCTTC.

This clone was observed a single time. V and J are TRBV5-1 and TRBJ2-1; D is unresolved. The CDR3 totals 16 residues. Per the germline V gene, CDR1 is SGHRS and CDR2 is YFSETQ. V shed 0 bases and J shed 0 bases, with 10 bases lying between them. The CDR3 loop is CASSLGALSSYNEQFF. The CDR3 nucleotides are TGCGCCAGCAGCTTGGGTGCGCTAAGCTCCTACAATGAGCAGTTCTTC.